Below, 29 T cell receptor beta chains from the same sample are listed, as sequenced in a study of response to subunit inactivated influenza vaccine. TCRdb passed the RT-PCR reads through MiXCR, listing each CDR3 protein once. The sample shows 800,000 or so distinct CDR3 sequences, around 20% of them seen only once. The source was PBMCs from blood, collected roughly 5 days after vaccination. Receptors originate from a man aged 45-60 years who received an inactivated influenza vaccine.

The V and J genes are TRBV6-1 and TRBJ2-3; 8 bases agree with TRBD2. CDR3 length equals 14 residues. After removal of 6 bases from V and 5 bases from J, the junction contained 7 bases not matched to a gene. Germline-derived CDR1 and CDR2 are MNHNS and SASEGT. CDR3 sequence (DNA): TGTGCCAGCAGCCCGGGGGGGGAGGGAGATACGCAGTATTTT. It encodes CASSPGGEGDTQYF.

V gene TRBV20-1 combines with J gene TRBJ2-3; TRBD2 is a possible D gene (5 bases). Trimming cost V 3 bases and J 2 bases, with 6 bases left between them. The length of the CDR3 is 12 residues. Germline CDR1 DFQATT, CDR2 SNEGSKA (reference sequence). CDR3 sequence reads: CSASGVTDTQYF. In nucleotides, the CDR3 is TGCAGTGCTAGCGGGGTCACAGATACGCAGTATTTT.

The sample holds a few counts of this clonotype. This chain connects TRBV3-1 to TRBJ1-4; TRBD1 might be the D (6 bases). The germline V gene has CDR1 LGHDT and CDR2 YNNKEL (reference sequence). Trimming removed 0 bases at V and 10 bases at J, with 15 bases between. The length of the CDR3 is 15 residues. The DNA of the CDR3 is TGTGCCAGCAGCCAAGATCCGGCCAGGGGAGGAAAACTGTTTTTT. This gives the protein CASSQDPARGGKLFF.

This chain uses TRBV5-1 with TRBJ2-5; D unclear. The germline V gene has CDR1 SGHRS and CDR2 YFSETQ. This CDR3 has 14 residues. Trimming stripped 2 bases from V and 1 base from J, with 9 bases between. CDR3: CASSFGRTQETQYF. The CDR3 DNA follows: TGCGCCAGCAGCTTTGGGCGGACCCAAGAGACCCAGTACTTC.

This clonotype was seen a handful of times. This rearrangement joins TRBV7-9 to TRBJ2-7; D gene unclear. Germline V lookup: CDR1 SEHNR, CDR2 FQNEAQ (reference sequence). Trimming took off 5 bases at V and 2 bases at J, with 16 bases between the two ends. The CDR3 is made up of 15 amino acids. This chain's CDR3 is CASSGRRAGAYEQYF. The CDR3 bases are TGTGCCAGCAGCGGACGCCGTGCAGGTGCCTACGAGCAGTACTTC. Full variable domain (missing parts from reference TRBV7-9 and TRBJ2-7): DTGVSQNPRHKITKRGQNVTFRCDPISEHNRLYWYRQTLGQGPEFLTYFQNEAQLEKSRLLSDRFSAERPKGSFSTLEIQRTEQGDSAMYLCASSGRRAGAYEQYFGPGTRLTVT.

This clonotype occurred a few times. The chain recombines TRBV10-3 with TRBJ2-3; 8 bases map to TRBD2. The length of the CDR3 is 18 residues. Per germline, CDR1 ENHRY and CDR2 SYGVKD. With V trimmed by 4 bases and J by 6 bases, 18 bases remained unmatched. The CDR3 region has the DNA TGTGCCATCAGTGGAATGGTGGCTAGCGGGCCCCTCGGGGATACGCAGTATTTT. Translated, it gives CAISGMVASGPLGDTQYF.

The chain links TRBV7-9 to TRBJ2-1; no reliable D call. Germline V gene lookup returns CDR1 SEHNR and CDR2 FQNEAQ (reference sequence). The CDR3 runs 16 residues. Trimming took off 3 bases at V and 0 bases at J, with 12 bases between the two ends. CDR3 protein: CASSFRVADSYNEQFF. In DNA, the CDR3 is TGTGCCAGCAGCTTCAGAGTTGCGGACTCCTACAATGAGCAGTTCTTC.

This sequence joins TRBV6-6 and TRBJ1-4; D is unresolved. The CDR3 has 12 amino acids. Trimming cost V 6 bases and J 7 bases, with 9 bases left between them. Germline V gives CDR1 MNHNY, CDR2 SVGAGI (reference sequence). The CDR3: CASRGGPEKLFF. The CDR3 coding sequence is TGTGCCAGCAGGGGTGGACCTGAAAAACTGTTTTTT.

This sequence joins TRBV6-1 and TRBJ2-5; possible D gene TRBD1, 6 bases. Trimming took 3 bases from V and 1 from J, leaving 12 bases between them. There are 15 residues in the CDR3. The germline gives CDR1 MNHNS, CDR2 SASEGT. The CDR3: CASSESYRVQETQYF. The DNA for the CDR3 is TGTGCCAGCAGTGAGAGCTACAGGGTCCAAGAGACCCAGTACTTC.

This clonotype appeared a few times. This rearrangement joins TRBV7-9 to TRBJ2-1; 11 bases are shared with TRBD2. The CDR3 extends over 14 amino acids. With V trimmed by 7 bases and J by 5 bases, 4 bases remained unmatched. CDR1 and CDR2 from the germline V gene are SEHNR and FQNEAQ (reference sequence). The CDR3 bases are TGTGCCAGCACACTAGCGGGAGCTCACAATGAGCAGTTCTTC. Translating gives CASTLAGAHNEQFF.

A few counts support this clonotype. This chain connects TRBV7-8 to TRBJ2-3; D remains unclear. The CDR3 is 16 residues long. Trimming took off 1 base at V and 3 bases at J, with 14 bases between the two ends. Looked up from germline, CDR1 is SGHVS and CDR2 is FQNEAQ. This chain's CDR3 is CASSLVVQPLTDTQYF. The CDR3 DNA reads TGTGCCAGCAGCTTAGTGGTTCAGCCCTTAACAGATACGCAGTATTTT.

V and J are TRBV29-1 and TRBJ2-3; TRBD1 or TRBD2 may be the D gene (5 bases each). The CDR3 is 14 residues long. Germline V CDR1 and CDR2: SQVTM, ANQGSEA. DNA for the CDR3: TGCTCCCTAGGTGGCGAGGGGAGATTTGATACGCAGTATTTT. The encoded protein is CSLGGEGRFDTQYF.

This clonotype was counted a few times. This sequence joins TRBV5-6 and TRBJ2-3; D is undetermined. Per the germline V gene, CDR1 is SGHDT and CDR2 is YYEEEE. Trimming cost V 1 base and J 1 base, with 7 bases left between them. This CDR3 comprises 14 residues. The CDR3 DNA sequence: TGTGCCAGCAGCTTGTTCTCCCGCACAGATACGCAGTATTTT. Protein: CASSLFSRTDTQYF.

V usage is TRBV7-2 and J usage is TRBJ1-2; weak D call: TRBD1 (6 bases). The CDR3 is 15 amino acids. CDR1 is SGHTA, CDR2 FQGNSA, per germline. Trimming removed 1 base at V and 4 bases at J, with 13 bases between. CDR3 sequence: CASSLDGGAGYGYTF. In nucleotides, the CDR3 is TGTGCCAGCAGCTTAGACGGGGGCGCGGGCTATGGCTACACCTTC.

This clonotype was counted between two and nine times. J is TRBJ2-4 and V is TRBV12-3 or TRBV12-4; D possibly corresponds to TRBD2 (6 bases). The CDR3 consists of 15 residues. V was shortened by 2 bases and J by 2 bases, with 10 bases between the two germline ends. The CDR3 protein is CASSLTSWTKNIQYF. Written as DNA, the CDR3 is TGTGCCAGCAGTTTAACTAGCTGGACCAAAAACATTCAGTACTTC.

This clonotype was seen ten or more times. The chain joins TRBV12-3 or TRBV12-4 to TRBJ1-1, with unresolved D. V gave up 6 bases and J gave up 11 bases, with 22 bases separating them. The CDR3 contains 14 residues. The CDR3: CASSLEGRRVEAFF. CDR3 nucleotides: TGTGCCAGCAGCCTGGAGGGCAGGCGCGTGGAGGCTTTCTTT.

This clonotype was observed many times. The chain combines TRBV5-1 with TRBJ2-7, with D uncertain. The CDR3 has 11 residues. Per germline, CDR1 SGHRS and CDR2 YFSETQ. The germline V and J ends were trimmed by 4 bases and 3 bases, with 5 bases remaining between them. Here the CDR3 DNA reads TGCGCCAGCAGCGACCTCTACGAGCAGTACTTC. As protein: CASSDLYEQYF.

This clonotype was seen only a few times. This sequence joins TRBV20-1 and TRBJ2-2; D is possibly TRBD2 (6 bases). CDR3 length: 15 amino acids. Trimming left V 2 bases short and J 1 base short, with 11 bases between. CDR1 is DFQATT and CDR2 is SNEGSKA in the germline V gene (reference sequence). The chain's CDR3 is CSARKRDWNTGELFF. The DNA for the CDR3 is TGCAGTGCTAGAAAACGGGACTGGAACACCGGGGAGCTGTTTTTT.

About this clonotype: A much larger clone differs by one base, so this may be a read error. The chain joins TRBV15 to TRBJ2-1, with D possibly being TRBD2 (6 bases). Germline-derived CDR1 and CDR2 are LNHNV and YYDKDF (reference sequence). This CDR3 has 16 residues. The CDR3 loop reads CTTSRPLWGRHNEQFF. The CDR3 DNA follows: TGTACCACCAGCAGGCCCCTTTGGGGGAGGCACAATGAGCAGTTCTTC. Using reference TRBV15 and TRBJ2-1 for the parts outside the CDR3, the full variable domain is DAMVIQNPRYQVTQFGKPVTLSCSQTLNHNVMYWYQQKSSQAPKLLFHYYDKDFNNEADTPDNFQSRRPNTSFCFLDIRSPGLGDTAMYLCTTSRPLWGRHNEQFFGPGTRLTVL.

This clonotype was picked up a small number of times. The rearrangement joins TRBV11-2 to TRBJ2-7, with 7 bases matching TRBD2. This CDR3 comprises 15 residues. Germline CDR1 and CDR2: SGHAT and FQNNGV. Germline trimming cut 0 bases from V and 6 bases from J; bases unmatched to any gene: 8. The CDR3 region has the DNA TGTGCCAGCAGCTTAGACTCGACGGGAGGAAGCGAGCAGTACTTC. Translated: CASSLDSTGGSEQYF.

Only a few counts were recorded for this clonotype. The CDR3 loop is CASSYISGFSYNEQFF. CDR3 nucleotides: TGTGCCAGCAGTTACATATCCGGATTCTCCTACAATGAGCAGTTCTTC. J is TRBJ2-1 and V is TRBV6-5; no firm D call. The CDR3 covers 16 residues. Per the germline V gene, CDR1 is MNHEY and CDR2 is SVGAGI. Trimming took 2 bases from V and 0 from J, leaving 11 bases between them.

This clonotype occurred a few times. This chain connects TRBV20-1 to TRBJ2-5; a weak D match, TRBD1 (5 bases). The V end was cut by 3 bases, the J end by 5 bases, with 13 bases between. This CDR3 spans 13 amino acids. The germline V gene encodes CDR1 DFQATT and CDR2 SNEGSKA (reference sequence). The CDR3 reads CSASVGAVETQYF. DNA for the CDR3: TGCAGTGCTAGTGTAGGGGCCGTGGAGACCCAGTACTTC.

This clonotype has a count of ten or more. The chain uses TRBV12-3 or TRBV12-4 and TRBJ2-2; 7 bases line up with TRBD1. The CDR3 sequence is 13 residues long. The trim removed 5 bases at V and 4 bases at J, leaving 1 base unmatched. The CDR3 is CASSDRVTGELFF. DNA of the CDR3: TGTGCCAGCAGTGACAGGGTCACCGGGGAGCTGTTTTTT.

This clonotype was seen ten or more times. The V and J genes are TRBV12-3 or TRBV12-4 and TRBJ2-7, with 10 nucleotides matching TRBD2. The CDR3 has 17 amino acids. V lost 3 bases, J lost 0 bases, and 8 bases stayed unmatched. Here the CDR3 reads CASSLTGLARGSYEQYF. The CDR3 coding sequence is TGTGCCAGCAGTTTGACGGGACTAGCGAGGGGCTCCTACGAGCAGTACTTC.

The chain links TRBV3-1 to TRBJ2-1; TRBD2 is a possible D gene (6 bases). V shed 5 bases and J shed 9 bases, with 23 bases lying between them. Germline CDR1 LGHDT, CDR2 YNNKEL (reference sequence). This CDR3 comprises 16 residues. CDR3 in DNA: TGTGCCAGCAGCGAGCTTAGCGGACACTCGGTGGGTGAGCAGTTCTTC. This translates into CASSELSGHSVGEQFF.

This clonotype was observed a handful of times. This chain joins TRBV27 and TRBJ1-2, with a weak D call TRBD1 (6 bases). V gave up 6 bases and J gave up 3 bases, with 14 bases separating them. Looked up from germline, CDR1 is MNHEY and CDR2 is SMNVEV (reference sequence). The CDR3 is made up of 14 amino acids. The CDR3 DNA is TGTGCCAGCAGCCAGGCAGGGGCGGACTATGGCTACACCTTC. Translated: CASSQAGADYGYTF.

This clonotype has just a few counts. V and J are TRBV10-3 and TRBJ2-7, with 7 nucleotides matching TRBD1. CDR1 ENHRY and CDR2 SYGVKD come from the germline V gene. The CDR3 runs 14 residues. Trimming removed 4 bases from V and 0 bases from J; junction bases left unmatched: 3. The chain's CDR3 is CAISVQGSSYEQYF. CDR3 DNA: TGTGCCATCAGTGTACAGGGGAGCTCCTACGAGCAGTACTTC.

Worth noting for this clonotype: A junction boundary mismatches the germline segment, possibly from a read error. V and J are TRBV20-1 and TRBJ1-5, with D uncertain. The CDR3 length is 17 residues. Germline CDR1 reads DFQATT; CDR2 reads SNEGSKA (reference sequence). The CDR3 loop reads CCARDSARPNSNQPQHF. The DNA for the CDR3 is TGCTGTGCTAGAGATTCGGCCAGGCCCAATAGCAATCAGCCCCAGCATTTT.

V and J are TRBV3-1 and TRBJ2-1; no firm D call. This CDR3 spans 13 amino acids. Germline CDR1 reads LGHDT; CDR2 reads YNNKEL (reference sequence). The germline V and J ends were trimmed by 5 bases and 8 bases, with 13 bases remaining between them. The CDR3 sequence: CASSYHGSDEQFF. For the CDR3, the DNA is TGTGCCAGCAGCTACCACGGCTCCGATGAGCAGTTCTTC.